This T cell receptor beta chain was documented in a study of cytomegalovirus exposure and HLA in healthy donors (dated by TCRdb to the late 2010s). Describing the broader study: According to an earlier analysis of 550 to 750 of the donors, 150 million to 200 million T cells yielded 117 million unique TCR beta sequences and about 300 Gb of sequence data. Because of strong linkage in the cohort, 5 or 6 DR-DQ haplotypes were treated as single units for association and clustering. High-throughput TCR immunosequencing, statistical association of individual TCRs with disease status, and machine learning were combined to predict cytomegalovirus infection status. Among roughly 370 genotyped donors of the cohort, an average of around 240,000 unique TCR beta nucleotide sequences were sequenced per donor, roughly 20% of them non-productive. Donor age, sex, ethnicity and CMV serostatus were compiled together with the repertoire data. The study was designed to test whether signatures of past pathogen exposure could be identified by cataloging public T cell receptors. Rather than drawing on any new phenotypic data, the later analysis identified candidate immune exposures from TCR beta sequences and the way those sequences occurred across donors. An early release that covered 640 HLA-typed donors contained about 300 gigabases of sequencing data and around 85 million unique TCR sequences. Of the 398 genotyped donors, over 70% fell in the genetic ancestry cluster associated with self-reported Caucasian donors. Using immunosequencing, the study profiled T cell repertoires from about 650 subjects and related those repertoires to cytomegalovirus serostatus. Genome-wide SNP genotypes for about three fifths of the roughly 670 donors were used in a later genetic analysis, which treated that subset as a discovery cohort. In a later analysis, previously published TCR beta repertoires from 666 donors were re-analyzed and high-resolution HLA genotyping was added so that TCR occurrence patterns could be studied. Besides the first cohort of around 700 subjects, a separate validation cohort made up of some 110 different subjects was used. The number of donors typed differed by locus, with about 629-640 for A, B, C, DRB1 and DQB1, more than 500 for DQA1, 600 to 610 for DPA1, and approximately 470 for DPB1. Both class I and class II loci were covered by HLA typing, at four-digit resolution. In an earlier analysis of roughly 540 of the donors, high-throughput TCR beta sequencing was used to judge whether each TCR beta V gene segment behaved as functional or pseudogenic. Every discovery cohort repertoire had been produced on one sequencing platform.

The cohort consisted of more than 650 healthy bone marrow donors. All cohort members were sampled while nominally healthy, although unrecorded immune exposures were likely present. The donor tested CMV seropositive and was one of the 289 seropositive cohort members. Every donor gave a peripheral blood sample, and the peripheral blood mononuclear cells from that sample were used for TCR beta sequencing. Genomic DNA was extracted from the blood cell samples with the Qiagen DNeasy Blood Extraction Kit. Unmatched junction bases come to 14, with V trimmed by 4 bases and J by 6 bases. For CDR1 and CDR2, the germline V gene (reference sequence) lists SGHNT and YYREEE. The CDR3 runs 17 amino acids, cysteine and phenylalanine included. Left in the record is the CDR3 DNA by itself, 51 bases read in frame from the first base. Concerning this clone: The antigen it binds to is not known.

On the study overall, not on this receptor specifically: When HLA alleles, especially DR and DQ, strongly co-occurred, TCR associations were difficult to assign to individual alleles. The cohort was sequenced for TCR beta chains only, and without alpha or paired-chain data the features that could be detected were limited. According to the authors, the approach could potentially be generalized to other disease states and immunological phenotypes. According to a later analysis, parvovirus B19, influenza, CMV and Epstein-Barr virus appeared linked to several top co-occurrence clusters. A later genetic analysis reported fewer N-insertions in productive TCRs among donors in an Asian-associated ancestry cluster than the roughly 700-donor mean. Some 15 rarely observed V segments, including chromosome 9 orphons, were excluded from the earlier analysis of approximately 500 of the donors because counts were too low. In an earlier analysis of approximately 590 of the donors, most TCR beta V segments appeared in productive rearrangements about 90% or about 30% of the time, broadly matching IMGT annotations. Presence/absence analyses assumed roughly uniform sequencing depth across donors, an assumption that may not hold. A few of the identified cytomegalovirus-associated TCR beta chains were confirmed in vitro to be specific for cytomegalovirus antigens. CMV serostatus was the only immune exposure information available for the cohort. Because HLA typing was unavailable for some donors at each locus, only the typed subset was used in association tests. The classifier was reported to diagnose cytomegalovirus status with high specificity and sensitivity in both the original and validation cohorts. Most TCR sequences were seen in very few donors, while some public TCRs were found in many individuals. In the study, roughly 160 TCR beta chains were listed as associated with cytomegalovirus. In a later analysis, HLA-associated TCR beta chains were found to be more clonally expanded and to have lower generation probabilities than equally common non-associated chains. In a later analysis, around 15,000 TCR beta sequences were associated with specific HLA alleles at a false discovery rate of 0.05. Correlated functional status among segregating V segments might be attributable to linkage disequilibrium, but an unknown experimental factor could not be ruled out. A further reported finding was that TCR beta sequences accurately predicted the HLA-A and HLA-B alleles for most subjects in the first cohort. A later analysis found that TCR association rates varied across HLA loci, with DRB1 alleles showing the most associated TCRs and HLA-C alleles the fewest. V-gene and J-gene trimming of TCR beta chains was associated with a missense DCLRE1C variant in a later genetic analysis, and the association was replicated in an independent cohort. A cluster of highly shared sequence variants was judged likely to be a technical artifact of the sequencing pipeline. Some IMGT-functional V segments, including TRBV6-2 and TRBV6-3, could not be distinguished by the 87-base-pair reads and were therefore excluded. In a later analysis, most CMV-associated TCR beta chains were found to appear HLA-restricted, with HLA associations seemingly driven largely by CMV exposure.

Receptor libraries were prepared by the immunoSEQ multiplex PCR assay. For the multiplex PCR, a mixture combining 60 forward primers for TCR Vbeta segments and 13 reverse primers for TCR Jbeta segments was used. Amplification of the CDR3 region of rearranged TCR beta genes was performed with a multiplex PCR assay on genomic DNA. The amplified TCR beta libraries were sequenced on the Illumina HiSeq System as 87-base-pair reads. The authors processed their data as follows. Across the 670 or so repertoires, a later analysis counted 80 million or so unique TCR beta chains, around 11 million of which were shared by at least two donors. Raw reads were error-corrected and collapsed into unique sequences with a nearest-neighbor algorithm that merged closely related sequences to remove PCR and sequencing errors. V, D and J gene segments were assigned by aligning CDR3 sequences to IMGT reference sequences. For a sequence to be retained, at least a six-nucleotide match to both a V gene segment and a J gene segment was required. Rearrangements were classified as productive when the CDR3 lacked stop codons and remained in frame with V and J, and all other rearrangements were classified as non-productive. CDR3 was defined by IMGT convention, running from the second conserved V-encoded cysteine to the conserved J-encoded phenylalanine. Sequences without an unambiguous match to a single V gene segment were excluded from the earlier analysis of 587 of the donors. An earlier analysis of a few hundred of the donors classified V segments as functional when productive rearrangements were above 56.7% and as segregating when the standard deviation between donors was above 5%. A statistical classification framework was developed to diagnose cytomegalovirus status using the catalog of TCR beta chain sequences. V and J gene assignment, in a later analysis, came from comparing TCR nucleotide sequences with IMGT/GENE-DB human TR gene sequences. In a later analysis, CDR3 sequences and most-parsimonious VDJ recombination scenarios were assigned using the TCRdist pipeline. In a later analysis, each TCR beta chain was defined by its CDR3 amino acid sequence together with its V-gene family, and reads lacking a unique V-gene family were excluded. A later analysis removed 500 to 650 highly shared, low-generation-probability nucleotide sequences to deal with suspected cross-contamination and a sequencing artifact. For each public chain, a later analysis derived a clonal expansion index from normalized ranks of inferred template counts within each repertoire. In a later analysis, generation probabilities were computed using a VDJ recombination model fitted to out-of-frame rearrangements, and the results were checked against IGoR. A later analysis scored TCR-TCR, TCR-HLA and TCR-CMV co-occurrence with hypergeometric tests, applying a repertoire-size bias correction to TCR pairs. To estimate false discovery rates, a later analysis permuted the HLA or CMV assignments 20 times. In a later analysis, co-occurring TCRs were grouped using DBSCAN, with TCRdist sequence similarity added in when clustering inside HLA-allele-positive subsets. Repertoires with fewer than 30,000 or more than 120,000 public chains were left out of co-occurrence clustering, as were four to six repertoires with anomalous nucleotide sharing. TCRdb took over this immuneACCESS table, retaining in-frame rearrangements with V and J assigned. Such tables are incomplete; in checked studies, under half of the missing clones stem from an unresolved V gene, and the remainder is unexplained. V, J and clone size were drawn from that table, and D and trimming were deduced from the DNA. The table kept for this sample lists about 50,000 clones. The ten largest clones add up to 12% of the sample.

This receptor was identified in a man younger than 35 in good health and CMV-seropositive. The chain is assembled from TRBV5-4 and TRBJ1-2; TRBD1 fits 11 bases in the junction. The sequencing input was PBMCs. The CDR3 sequence is CASSRTPGQGDNHGYTF. The DNA sequence is as follows: TGTGCCAGCAGCCGTACTCCGGGACAGGGGGATAATCATGGCTACACCTTC.